What follows are 16 T cell receptor beta chains derived from one specimen sequenced in a study of blood T cell repertoires in COVID-19. Sequencing used immunoSEQ multiplex PCR; TCRdb keeps in-frame clones, though not all of them. The sample lists 150,000 to 200,000 clones, 60% to 85% occurring once. The sequencing input was peripheral blood. The receptors come from a man aged 55 to 69 with acute or convalescent COVID-19.

V is TRBV30 and J is TRBJ2-2; 7 nucleotides align to TRBD2. The CDR3 is 15 residues long. Per the germline V gene, CDR1 is GTSNPN and CDR2 is SVGIG (reference sequence). V was clipped by 1 base and J by 4 bases; unmatched bases: 6. CDR3 in DNA: TGTGCCTGGAGTGCTGGGAGGGCCGGCACCGGGGAGCTGTTTTTT. Protein: CAWSAGRAGTGELFF.

This rearrangement joins TRBV3-1 (or the pseudogene TRBV3-2) to TRBJ2-7, with D perhaps matching TRBD1 (5 bases). Trimming left V 1 base short and J 5 bases short, with 6 bases between. Germline values: CDR1 LGHDT, CDR2 YNNKEL (reference sequence). The CDR3 loop spans 12 amino acids. The CDR3 DNA sequence: TGTGCCAGCAGCCAAGTACAGGACGAGCAGTACTTC. Amino acid sequence: CASSQVQDEQYF.

V and J are TRBV29-1 and TRBJ2-3; D ambiguous. V lost 7 bases to trimming and J lost 5 bases, with 7 bases between them. The CDR3 runs to 10 residues. From germline, CDR1 is SQVTM and CDR2 ANQGSEA. CDR3 sequence: CSAWQDTQYF. The DNA of the CDR3 is TGCAGCGCGTGGCAAGATACGCAGTATTTT.

The chain employs TRBV3-1 (or the pseudogene TRBV3-2) and TRBJ2-7; D is unclear. CDR1 and CDR2 from the germline V gene are LGHDT and YNNKEL (reference sequence). V was pared by 1 base and J by 6 bases, with 13 bases between. This CDR3 spans 14 amino acids. This CDR3 reads CASSQGLPGSEQYF. The CDR3 bases are TGTGCCAGCAGCCAAGGATTGCCTGGCTCCGAGCAGTACTTC.

In its sample, this clone was seen a few times. The chain combines TRBV7-8 with TRBJ1-4; possibly TRBD1 for D (6 bases). Germline-derived CDR1 and CDR2 are SGHVS and FQNEAQ. The CDR3 sequence is 15 residues long. V gave up 5 bases and J gave up 3 bases, with 13 bases separating them. CDR3 nucleotides: TGTGCCAGCAGCAGTCAGGGGTTAGCTAATGAAAAACTGTTTTTT. Encoded protein: CASSSQGLANEKLFF.

This clone was seen just once. The chain's CDR3 is CASSLDRGHNEQFF. The CDR3 DNA sequence: TGTGCCAGCAGCTTGGACAGGGGGCACAATGAGCAGTTCTTC. The chain couples TRBV11-2 to TRBJ2-1, with 11 bases fitting TRBD1. The CDR3 runs 14 residues. Germline V CDR1 and CDR2: SGHAT, FQNNGV. Trimming at V came to 3 bases and at J to 5 bases, leaving 0 bases not matched to a gene.

The rearrangement uses TRBV5-5 and TRBJ2-5, with a tentative D call TRBD2 (6 bases). The V gene's germline CDR1 is SGHKS and CDR2 YYEKEE (reference sequence). This CDR3 is 13 amino acids long. The V and J ends lost 4 bases and 10 bases respectively, with 17 bases between them. The CDR3 nucleotides read TGTGCCAGCAGCCAGACTTTCGGGGGAGGCCAGTACTTC. This gives the protein CASSQTFGGGQYF.

This chain connects TRBV6-5 to TRBJ1-2; possible D gene TRBD1, 6 bases. V lost 4 bases and J lost 2, with 11 bases in between. Germline V gene sequence: CDR1 MNHEY, CDR2 SVGAGI. This CDR3 has 14 residues. The CDR3 sequence is CASSLLQGNYGYTF. The CDR3 nucleotides read TGTGCCAGCAGTTTATTACAGGGCAACTATGGCTACACCTTC.

V and J are TRBV7-9 and TRBJ1-1; a possible D gene is TRBD1 (6 bases). CDR1 and CDR2 from the germline V gene are SEHNR and FQNEAQ (reference sequence). There are 15 residues in the CDR3. V was clipped by 1 base and J by 3 bases, with 12 bases between them. The CDR3 sequence: CASSLGSGVDTEAFF. The CDR3 DNA sequence: TGTGCCAGCAGCTTAGGCTCAGGGGTTGACACTGAAGCTTTCTTT. Together with reference TRBV7-9 and TRBJ1-1, the CDR3 gives the full variable domain: DTGVSQNPRHKITKRGQNVTFRCDPISEHNRLYWYRQTLGQGPEFLTYFQNEAQLEKSRLLSDRFSAERPKGSFSTLEIQRTEQGDSAMYLCASSLGSGVDTEAFFGQGTRLTVV.

The chain combines TRBV5-4 with TRBJ1-2, with D tentatively TRBD1 (5 bases). This CDR3 has 14 amino acids. Trimming stripped 5 bases from V and 8 bases from J, with 19 bases between. Germline V lookup: CDR1 SGHNT, CDR2 YYREEE (reference sequence). CDR3 nucleotide sequence: TGTGCCAGCAGTTATTGGGGGGGGGAACAAGGCTACACCTTC. Protein sequence: CASSYWGGEQGYTF.

Concerning this clone itself: Distinct nucleotide sequences in the sample also encode this CDR3. The gene calls are TRBV9 and TRBJ2-3; 8 positions agree with TRBD1. J was trimmed by 1 base and V by 2 bases; bases with no gene match: 0. This CDR3 spans 14 amino acids. Looked up from germline, CDR1 is SGDLS and CDR2 is YYNGEE. The CDR3 DNA reads as TGTGCCAGCAGCGTGGACAGGGGCACAGATACGCAGTATTTT. Protein: CASSVDRGTDTQYF.

V and J are TRBV2 and TRBJ2-3, with 9 bases aligning to TRBD1. V lost 6 bases and J lost 1; bases outside the gene matches: 8. This CDR3 region has 16 residues. From germline, CDR1 is SNHLY and CDR2 FYNNEI. The CDR3 sequence is CASRGGQGIRTDTQYF. In DNA, the CDR3 is TGTGCCAGCAGGGGCGGACAGGGGATTCGCACAGATACGCAGTATTTT.

V and J are TRBV2 and TRBJ1-5; a possible D gene is TRBD1 (6 bases). This CDR3 has 16 residues. Germline CDR1 SNHLY, CDR2 FYNNEI. Trimming shortened V by 8 bases and J by 0 bases, and 17 bases separated the two germline ends. Here the CDR3 DNA reads TGTGCCAGCCTCAGGACGGACAGCCATAGCAATCAGCCCCAGCATTTT. This codes for CASLRTDSHSNQPQHF.

The chain recombines TRBV18 with TRBJ1-2, with 9 bases identical to TRBD1. The CDR3 runs to 14 residues. The V gene end was trimmed by 6 bases and the J gene end by 8 bases; junction bases not matched to a gene: 10. Germline lookup yields CDR1 KGHSH and CDR2 LQKENI. The CDR3 DNA reads as TGTGCCAGCTCGCCCAACAGGGGGCGTAGGGGCTACACCTTC. It specifies CASSPNRGRRGYTF.

CDR3: CASSPKSRGAAGELFF. The CDR3 DNA is TGTGCCAGCAGCCCCAAAAGTCGGGGGGCGGCCGGGGAGCTGTTTTTT. The gene calls are TRBV9 and TRBJ2-2; D might be TRBD2 (7 bases). Germline-derived CDR1 and CDR2 are SGDLS and YYNGEE. This CDR3 region has 16 residues. Between the trimmed V and J ends, which lost 4 bases and 6 bases, there was a span of 19 bases.

This chain joins TRBV18 and TRBJ1-5, with 10 positions matching TRBD1. From germline, CDR1 is KGHSH and CDR2 LQKENI. This CDR3 region has 17 residues. With 5 bases clipped from V and 3 bases from J, the junction kept 10 bases outside the gene matches. Here the CDR3 reads CASSTRPGQGPNQPQHF. CDR3 coding DNA: TGTGCCAGCTCAACAAGACCGGGACAGGGGCCCAATCAGCCCCAGCATTTT.